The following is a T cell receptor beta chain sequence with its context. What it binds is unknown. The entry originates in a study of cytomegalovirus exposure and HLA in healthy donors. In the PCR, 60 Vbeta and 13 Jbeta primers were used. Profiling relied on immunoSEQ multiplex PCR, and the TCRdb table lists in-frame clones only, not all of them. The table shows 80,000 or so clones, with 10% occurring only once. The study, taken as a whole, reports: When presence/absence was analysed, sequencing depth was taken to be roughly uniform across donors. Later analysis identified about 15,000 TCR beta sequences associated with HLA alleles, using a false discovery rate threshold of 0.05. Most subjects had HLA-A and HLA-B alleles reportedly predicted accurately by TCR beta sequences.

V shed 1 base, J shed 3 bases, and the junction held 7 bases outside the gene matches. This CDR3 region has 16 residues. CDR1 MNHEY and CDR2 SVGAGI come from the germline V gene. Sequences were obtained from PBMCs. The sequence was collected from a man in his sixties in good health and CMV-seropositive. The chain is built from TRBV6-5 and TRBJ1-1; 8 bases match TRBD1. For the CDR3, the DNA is TGTGCCAGCAGTTACTGGCAGGGGGCACAGGACACTGAAGCTTTCTTT. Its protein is CASSYWQGAQDTEAFF.